Given below is one TCR beta chain in context. Its antigen is as yet unknown. Through template switching, UMIs that included a 6-nucleotide sample barcode were added. Amplification of TCRalpha and TCRbeta cDNA involved two nested PCRs that ran for approximately 17 and 9 cycles. No DNA is given; TCRdb re-called the 5' RACE reads and lists each CDR3 protein once. The sample data list about 420,000 distinct CDR3 sequences. This sample is part of a study of monozygotic twins with inflammatory bowel disease. Notes on the study in general: Among IBD patients, fewer clonotypes were shared with others than among healthy twins, especially with disease activity. Different subtypes (of T cells) could not be told apart from one another.

The CDR3 loop spans 14 amino acids. The germline gives CDR1 LNHDA, CDR2 SQIVND (reference sequence). The clonotype comes from a human donor with ulcerative colitis or Crohn's disease, or a healthy co-twin of an affected twin (not recorded which). The specimen sequenced was blood. V and J are TRBV19 and TRBJ1-3. CDR3: CASRRGLVGNTIYF.